This T cell receptor beta chain was obtained from a study of tumor-infiltrating lymphocytes in glioblastoma multiforme (dated by TCRdb to 2016 to 2017). Regarding the research as a whole: Whether intratumoral genomic heterogeneity fosters TIL diversity was tested through joint investigation of somatic mutations, TIL diversity and immune response activity. The study at large found these results: T cells were not sorted into functional subsets, and such sorting was noted by the authors as a future improvement. Only one glioblastoma patient was included in the TCR and somatic mutation analysis, limiting generalizability. Because T cells carry unequal numbers of TCR transcripts, RNA-based TCR sequencing may distort clone frequencies.

TCRB libraries were constructed from RNA through three rounds of nested multiplex PCR following a modified ARM-PCR protocol with multiple V-beta primers and a C-beta primer. TCRB-specific cDNA was synthesized from 0.45 to 0.6 ug total RNA with ProtoScript II Reverse Transcriptase and a C-beta primer. The description of the TCRB libraries did not mention any unique molecular identifiers. The third PCR added barcodes and adapters over around 24 cycles with Deep VentR (exo-) polymerase, followed by gel purification of 250-500 bp bands. TCRB libraries were sequenced with 250 bp paired-end reads on an Illumina HiSeq 2500. Turning to the authors' computational methods: Trimmomatic was used to clean reads, FLASH to merge reads, MiGEC to assign V, D and J segments, and VDJtools to perform the analysis. The Shannon-Wiener diversity index, calculated using VDJtools, was used to quantify repertoire diversity. TCRdb applied fastp at Q25 and MiXCR to the public reads, then kept only in-frame beta chains. CDR3 protein sequences are deduplicated, and each keeps its most common genes and DNA. V and J calls and clone size were set by TCRdb, not the authors. Within this sample are 8,000 to 10,000 distinct CDR3 sequences, with about 66% of them counted one time only. The ten biggest clones cover roughly 51% of the sample.

A word on this clonotype: Which antigen it targets is not known. It has no much larger one-base neighbor in the sample; base qualities were not kept.

For each of the nine to ten tumor samples, the AllPrep DNA/RNA mini kit was used to purify genomic DNA and total RNA simultaneously. OD 260/280 ratios above 1.9 and RNA integrity numbers above 6.5 were observed for all RNA. The sample was brain tumor tissue. The sequence derives from a male donor with glioblastoma.

The CDR3 region has the sequence CASSPRDRGQGGYTF. The nucleotide sequence is TGTGCCAGCAGTCCCCGGGACAGGGGGCAGGGTGGCTACACCTTC. This chain is built from TRBV7-8 and TRBJ1-2; 12 bases in between match TRBD1. Clipping removes 6 bases from V and 7 bases from J, with 9 as the unmatched junction base count. The CDR3 runs 15 residues from the cysteine to the phenylalanine. Just CDR3 DNA is preserved here, 45 bases in frame from base 1. In the germline V gene, CDR1 corresponds to SGHVS and CDR2 to FQNEAQ.